These 20 T cell receptor beta chains share one sample of origin, sequenced in a study of blood T cell repertoires in COVID-19 (dated by TCRdb to the early 2020s). Library construction relied on the immunoSEQ multiplex PCR assay. TCRdb holds this immuneACCESS table with in-frame rearrangements only. Some clones are missing; in checked studies, unresolved V genes explain under half, and the rest has no known cause. In all, the sample holds about 250,000 clones, and approximately 90% of those were seen once. The ten largest clones take up approximately 9.5% of the sample. The sequenced sample was PBMCs or T cells enriched from blood (not recorded which). The receptors stem from a man aged 35-49 years who had recovered from COVID-19.

For the CDR3, the DNA is TGTGCCAGCAGCCAAGAAAGAGGACTAGGACGACGGGAGACCCAGTACTTC. Protein sequence: CASSQERGLGRRETQYF. The chain is built from TRBV3-1 (or the pseudogene TRBV3-2) and TRBJ2-5; TRBD2 matches 7 bases. From germline, CDR1 is LGHDT and CDR2 YNNKEL (reference sequence). J was trimmed by 5 bases and V by 0 bases; bases with no gene match: 12. The CDR3 is 17 amino acids.

J is TRBJ1-1 and V is TRBV18; 9 bases are a match to TRBD1. This CDR3 spans 18 amino acids. V shed 3 bases, J shed 4 bases, and the junction held 15 bases outside the gene matches. Looked up from germline, CDR1 is KGHSH and CDR2 is LQKENI. The CDR3 DNA reads as TGTGCCAGCTCACCCGACTTACAGGGGGCAAAGTACAGCACTGAAGCTTTCTTT. Translated, it gives CASSPDLQGAKYSTEAFF.

The V call is TRBV18, the J call TRBJ1-5; D not certain. Germline V lookup: CDR1 KGHSH, CDR2 LQKENI. CDR3 length equals 15 residues. With 2 bases removed from V and 0 bases from J, the gap between germline ends came to 8 bases. The CDR3 loop reads CASSPSGVSNQPQHF. In DNA form, the CDR3 reads TGTGCCAGCTCACCAAGTGGAGTTAGCAATCAGCCCCAGCATTTT.

This chain links TRBV7-2 with TRBJ2-1; 9 bases are shared with TRBD2. Germline V gene data show CDR1 as SGHTA and CDR2 as FQGNSA. The CDR3 runs 16 residues. V was pared by 5 bases and J by 6 bases, with 11 bases of the junction left unmatched. This chain's CDR3 is CASSPPGLASSNEQFF. The DNA of the CDR3 is TGTGCCAGCAGCCCTCCGGGACTAGCTTCGTCCAATGAGCAGTTCTTC.

The gene calls are TRBV10-3 and TRBJ1-2, with 12 positions matching TRBD1. This CDR3 has 13 residues. Germline V gene data show CDR1 as ENHRY and CDR2 as SYGVKD. After removal of 11 bases from V and 8 bases from J, the junction contained 9 bases not matched to a gene. CDR3 DNA sequence: TGTGCCGTAATGGGGACAGGGGGCGGCGGCTACACCTTC. Its protein product is CAVMGTGGGGYTF.

The chain carries TRBV3-1 (or the pseudogene TRBV3-2) and TRBJ2-3, with 9 positions matching TRBD2. Trimming cost V 4 bases and J 2 bases; bases outside gene matches: 7. CDR1 is LGHDT, CDR2 YNNKEL, per germline (reference sequence). The CDR3 loop spans 16 amino acids. The CDR3 spells CASSLSGGPPTDTQYF. The CDR3 nucleotides are TGTGCCAGCAGCCTTAGCGGGGGCCCCCCCACAGATACGCAGTATTTT.

This clone was recorded only once. The chain employs TRBV18 and TRBJ2-3; D is perhaps TRBD2 (5 bases). Trimming removed 2 bases at V and 2 bases at J, with 20 bases between. The CDR3 length is 18 residues. CDR1 and CDR2 from the germline V gene are KGHSH and LQKENI. The CDR3 coding sequence is TGTGCCAGCTCACCAGTTTCCGGGAAGGGAGAGTTCACAGATACGCAGTATTTT. The encoded protein is CASSPVSGKGEFTDTQYF.

This clone occurred once. The V call is TRBV9, the J call TRBJ2-7; 10 bases map to TRBD1. Germline CDR1 and CDR2: SGDLS and YYNGEE. The ends lost 3 bases at V and 5 bases at J; junction bases unmatched: 5. This CDR3 spans 14 amino acids. This CDR3 reads CASSAGQGFNEQYF. For the CDR3, the DNA is TGTGCCAGCAGCGCGGGACAGGGGTTCAACGAGCAGTACTTC.

The rearrangement uses TRBV6-5 and TRBJ2-7; 10 bases agree with TRBD2. The V gene's germline CDR1 is MNHEY and CDR2 SVGAGI. The V gene end was trimmed by 6 bases and the J gene end by 3 bases; junction bases not matched to a gene: 5. CDR3 length: 14 residues. CDR3 sequence: CASSTSGAIYEQYF. In DNA, the CDR3 is TGTGCCAGCAGCACTAGCGGGGCGATCTACGAGCAGTACTTC.

This chain joins TRBV12-3 or TRBV12-4 and TRBJ2-7; no firm D call. The CDR3 runs to 12 residues. Deletions cut 6 bases from V and 2 bases from J, with 8 bases between. CDR3 coding DNA: TGTGCCAGCAGCTTGTTAGCCTACGAGCAGTACTTC. It is translated as CASSLLAYEQYF.

CDR3 DNA: TGTGCCAGCAGCCCACAAGACAGGGGTATGTCCTACGAGCAGTACTTC. This translates into CASSPQDRGMSYEQYF. The genes are TRBV9 and TRBJ2-7, with TRBD1 matching 8 bases. Looked up from germline, CDR1 is SGDLS and CDR2 is YYNGEE. The CDR3 has 16 amino acids. V lost 4 bases and J lost 1; bases outside the gene matches: 10.

This sequence joins TRBV20-1 and TRBJ2-5; 9 bases align to TRBD1. The CDR3 contains 15 residues. V trimming: 3 bases; J trimming: 1 base; junction bases outside the gene matches: 6. Looked up from germline, CDR1 is DFQATT and CDR2 is SNEGSKA (reference sequence). CDR3 sequence reads: CSASGGQGAQETQYF. The CDR3 nucleotides read TGCAGTGCTAGTGGGGGACAGGGCGCCCAAGAGACCCAGTACTTC.

A word on this clone: The sample carries other DNA sequences with the same CDR3. V is TRBV7-8 and J is TRBJ2-2, with 12 bases that match TRBD2. This CDR3 is built from 16 residues. V lost 5 bases and J lost 4; bases outside the gene matches: 5. Germline-derived CDR1 and CDR2 are SGHVS and FQNEAQ. As DNA, the CDR3 is TGTGCCAGCAGCCGCCTAGCGGGAGGGTTCACCGGGGAGCTGTTTTTT. Translating it yields CASSRLAGGFTGELFF.

The rearrangement joins TRBV7-2 to TRBJ1-2; D gene ambiguous. Germline CDR1 SGHTA, CDR2 FQGNSA. Trimming pared 5 bases from V and 3 bases from J, leaving 13 bases between. The length of the CDR3 is 14 residues. The CDR3 protein is CASSTKPGDYGYTF. The CDR3 nucleotides are TGTGCCAGCAGCACGAAGCCCGGGGACTATGGCTACACCTTC.

The chain has TRBV6-5 and TRBJ1-2; D possibly corresponds to TRBD1 (6 bases). The CDR3 covers 14 residues. V was clipped by 6 bases and J by 2 bases, with 13 bases between them. Germline V gene data show CDR1 as MNHEY and CDR2 as SVGAGI. CDR3 region: CASSSTGTNYGYTF. CDR3 in DNA: TGTGCCAGCAGCTCGACAGGAACCAACTATGGCTACACCTTC.

V gene TRBV11-2 combines with J gene TRBJ2-1; no reliable D call. The CDR3 has 15 residues. Deletions cut 0 bases from V and 9 bases from J, with 15 bases between. Per germline, CDR1 SGHAT and CDR2 FQNNGV. The CDR3: CASSLEASRFGEQFF. The CDR3 DNA sequence: TGTGCCAGCAGCTTAGAAGCTAGTCGGTTTGGTGAGCAGTTCTTC.

The chain uses TRBV29-1 and TRBJ1-6; D perhaps matches TRBD1 (5 bases). Germline V gene sequence: CDR1 SQVTM, CDR2 ANQGSEA. The V and J ends lost 7 bases and 8 bases respectively, with 15 bases between them. The CDR3 length is 13 residues. This chain's CDR3 is CSASSGGDSPLHF. For the CDR3, the DNA is TGCAGCGCCAGTTCGGGGGGGGATTCACCCCTCCACTTT.

The V call is TRBV4-2, the J call TRBJ2-1; D is unresolved. With 4 bases removed from V and 0 bases from J, the gap between germline ends came to 10 bases. Germline loops: CDR1 LGHNA, CDR2 YNFKEQ. This CDR3 region has 15 residues. CDR3 nucleotides: TGTGCCAGCAGCCGAGATTTCAGCTCCTACAATGAGCAGTTCTTC. Amino acids: CASSRDFSSYNEQFF.

The chain combines TRBV20-1 with TRBJ2-1, with D possibly matching TRBD2 (6 bases). V lost 3 bases to trimming and J lost 1 base, with 13 bases between them. There are 15 residues in the CDR3. Germline CDR1 DFQATT, CDR2 SNEGSKA (reference sequence). The DNA of the CDR3 is TGCAGTGCTAGTATTGGCGGGATGTCCTACAATGAGCAGTTCTTC. Residues: CSASIGGMSYNEQFF.

This sequence joins TRBV27 and TRBJ2-3; 9 nucleotides match TRBD2. J lost 3 bases, V lost 6 bases, and 16 bases had no gene match. Germline V CDR1 and CDR2: MNHEY, SMNVEV (reference sequence). This CDR3 region has 18 residues. This CDR3 reads CASSLSAFLAGVTDTQYF. The CDR3 DNA reads as TGTGCCAGCAGCCTATCCGCGTTTTTAGCGGGAGTGACAGATACGCAGTATTTT.